Listed here are 20 T cell receptor beta chains from one sample, sequenced in a study of OX40 agonist ivuxolimab in advanced cancers. TCRdb's copy holds only in-frame clones and misses some; the assay was immunoSEQ multiplex PCR. The sample holds about 38,000 clones, around 86% seen once. Sequencing used CD4+ or CD8+ T cells sorted from blood, obtained in a trial of the OX40 agonist ivuxolimab. All receptors derive from an adult with an advanced solid tumor such as melanoma, head and neck, liver or kidney cancer.

The chain couples TRBV13 to TRBJ1-3; 7 bases map to TRBD1. The V gene's germline CDR1 is PRHDT and CDR2 FYEKMQ (reference sequence). Unmatched junction bases numbered 4, after V lost 5 bases and J lost 0 bases. The CDR3 contains 15 residues. CDR3 loop: CASSRDSYSGNTIYF. CDR3 nucleotides: TGTGCCAGCAGCCGGGACAGCTACTCTGGAAACACCATATATTTT. Based on the CDR3 plus reference TRBV13 and TRBJ1-3, the full variable domain is AAGVIQSPRHLIKEKRETATLKCYPIPRHDTVYWYQQGPGQDPQFLISFYEKMQSDKGSIPDRFSAQQFSDYHSELNMSSLELGDSALYFCASSRDSYSGNTIYFGEGSWLTVV.

V and J are TRBV27 and TRBJ1-6, with a weak D call TRBD1 (5 bases). V was trimmed by 8 bases and J by 8 bases, leaving 13 bases between them. CDR1 and CDR2 (germline): MNHEY, SMNVEV (reference sequence). There are 13 residues in the CDR3. The CDR3 loop reads CASGTGSHSPLHF. The DNA of the CDR3 is TGTGCCAGCGGCACAGGATCGCATTCACCCCTCCACTTT.

The chain carries TRBV10-3 and TRBJ2-7; D remains ambiguous. Trimming shortened V by 5 bases and J by 6 bases, and 14 bases separated the two germline ends. The germline V gene has CDR1 ENHRY and CDR2 SYGVKD. The CDR3 extends over 13 amino acids. CDR3 residues: CAISRDGEREQYF. The CDR3 DNA follows: TGTGCCATCAGTCGAGACGGTGAGCGCGAGCAGTACTTC.

V gene TRBV6-5 combines with J gene TRBJ1-5; a possible D gene is TRBD1 (5 bases). Germline-derived CDR1 and CDR2 are MNHEY and SVGAGI. This CDR3 region has 13 residues. The ends were cut back, 6 bases at V and 3 bases at J, with 9 bases in the middle. The CDR3: CASSRVFNQPQHF. For the CDR3, the DNA is TGTGCCAGCAGCAGGGTCTTCAATCAGCCCCAGCATTTT.

The genes are TRBV7-9 and TRBJ1-2; D remains ambiguous. The CDR3 covers 15 residues. Germline values: CDR1 SEHNR, CDR2 FQNEAQ (reference sequence). The ends were cut back, 2 bases at V and 7 bases at J, with 17 bases in the middle. The CDR3 region has the DNA TGTGCCAGCAGCTTATTGGGCCGGGAGGTGATTGGCTACACCTTC. Residues: CASSLLGREVIGYTF.

The chain is built from TRBV2 and TRBJ2-7; D remains ambiguous. This CDR3 spans 13 amino acids. CDR1 and CDR2 (germline): SNHLY, FYNNEI. V was cut by 1 base and J by 1 base, with 5 bases left in between. In DNA, the CDR3 is TGTGCCAGCAGTGAAGGTGGATCCTACGAGCAGTACTTC. The encoded protein is CASSEGGSYEQYF.

The rearrangement joins TRBV7-6 to TRBJ2-5; 10 nucleotides line up with TRBD2. The J call may be faulty, since TRBJ2-7 better matches the DNA end. CDR3 size: 13 residues. Germline values: CDR1 SGHVS, CDR2 FNYEAQ. The CDR3 loop reads CASSIAGGYEQYF. CDR3 in DNA: TGTGCCAGCAGTATAGCGGGAGGCTACGAGCAGTACTTC.

The chain combines TRBV2 with TRBJ2-7; a weak D match, TRBD2 (6 bases). The CDR3 is made up of 12 amino acids. The germline CDR1 and CDR2 sequences are SNHLY and FYNNEI. V shed 8 bases and J shed 3 bases, with 11 bases lying between them. The CDR3 loop is CASGGTYYEQYF. CDR3 nucleotides: TGTGCCAGCGGGGGGACGTACTACGAGCAGTACTTC.

The rearrangement joins TRBV5-6 to TRBJ2-5; D is ambiguous. CDR1 and CDR2 from the germline V gene are SGHDT and YYEEEE. V was pared by 4 bases and J by 2 bases, with 9 bases between. The CDR3 has 13 residues. CDR3 coding DNA: TGTGCCAGCAGCCTGACTTGGCAAGAGACCCAGTACTTC. Its translation: CASSLTWQETQYF.

The chain is built from TRBV19 and TRBJ2-5, with D uncertain. CDR1 and CDR2 from the germline V gene are LNHDA and SQIVND (reference sequence). The V end lost 4 bases, the J end lost 2 bases, and 17 bases lay between the germline ends. CDR3 length equals 16 residues. CDR3 loop: CASSTPVSTDQETQYF. The CDR3 bases are TGTGCCAGTAGTACACCCGTATCGACCGATCAAGAGACCCAGTACTTC.

The CDR3 protein is CASSSYEGNTEAFF. CDR3 DNA sequence: TGTGCCAGCAGCTCATACGAGGGGAACACTGAAGCTTTCTTT. The chain uses TRBV7-9 and TRBJ1-1; D ambiguous. Between the trimmed V and J ends, which lost 4 bases and 1 base, there was a span of 10 bases. Germline V gene lookup returns CDR1 SEHNR and CDR2 FQNEAQ (reference sequence). The CDR3 contains 14 residues.

The gene calls are TRBV7-6 and TRBJ2-2, with a possible D match to TRBD2 (6 bases). Trimming cost V 5 bases and J 2 bases, with 12 bases left between them. The V gene's germline CDR1 is SGHVS and CDR2 FNYEAQ. This CDR3 has 15 amino acids. CDR3 region: CASSPGGINTGELFF. The CDR3 DNA reads TGTGCCAGCAGCCCTGGGGGGATCAACACCGGGGAGCTGTTTTTT.

This clone was detected only a few times. CDR3 amino acids: CASSVAGSGANEQFF. The CDR3 nucleotides read TGTGCCAGCAGCGTAGCTGGCTCTGGGGCCAATGAGCAGTTCTTC. The gene calls are TRBV9 and TRBJ2-1; TRBD1 is a possible D gene (5 bases). CDR1 and CDR2 (germline): SGDLS, YYNGEE. V was shortened by 0 bases and J by 6 bases, with 13 bases between the two germline ends. This CDR3 is built from 15 residues.

The J gene is TRBJ2-7, the V gene TRBV29-1, with D perhaps TRBD1 (5 bases). This CDR3 has 12 residues. Trimming removed 7 bases from V and 7 bases from J, with 17 bases in between. Germline assignment: CDR1 SQVTM and CDR2 ANQGSEA. CDR3 protein: CSGGQGPAEQYF. CDR3 coding DNA: TGCAGCGGGGGCCAGGGCCCCGCGGAGCAGTACTTC.

The chain's CDR3 is CAWSVGGAAGNTIYF. The CDR3 DNA reads as TGTGCCTGGAGTGTGGGAGGGGCGGCAGGAAACACCATATATTTT. The genes are TRBV30 and TRBJ1-3; possible D gene TRBD1, 5 bases. This CDR3 comprises 15 residues. The germline V gene has CDR1 GTSNPN and CDR2 SVGIG (reference sequence). The V gene lost 0 bases and the J gene lost 4 bases, with 13 bases spanning the gap.

The chain uses TRBV6-5 and TRBJ2-5; TRBD2 aligns across 12 bases. The CDR3 length is 15 residues. V lost 4 bases to trimming and J lost 7 bases; unmatched junction nucleotides: 7. CDR1 MNHEY and CDR2 SVGAGI come from the germline V gene. CDR3 DNA: TGTGCCAGCAGTTTTACTAGCGGGGGGTTAGGGACCCAGTACTTC. Translated, it gives CASSFTSGGLGTQYF.

The V call is TRBV27, the J call TRBJ2-1; D call uncertain. The V end lost 5 bases, the J end lost 0 bases, and 11 bases lay between the germline ends. This CDR3 spans 15 amino acids. CDR1 and CDR2 from the germline V gene are MNHEY and SMNVEV (reference sequence). CDR3 sequence (DNA): TGTGCCAGCAGTCACAAACGAGCCTCCTACAATGAGCAGTTCTTC. Residues: CASSHKRASYNEQFF.

The chain recombines TRBV27 with TRBJ2-7, with D possibly TRBD2 on 6 matching bases. V shed 4 bases and J shed 0 bases, with 19 bases lying between them. This CDR3 is 17 amino acids long. Germline V gene lookup returns CDR1 MNHEY and CDR2 SMNVEV (reference sequence). CDR3 bases: TGTGCCAGCAGTTCGGGATGGGGAGGAAGGAACTCCTACGAGCAGTACTTC. Protein sequence: CASSSGWGGRNSYEQYF.

The chain uses TRBV7-3 and TRBJ2-3, with a weak D call TRBD2 (5 bases). The CDR3 spans 12 residues. Deletions cut 8 bases from V and 5 bases from J, with 11 bases between. The germline CDR1 and CDR2 sequences are SGHTA and FQGTGA. The CDR3 spells CASGLSGDTQYF. The CDR3 coding sequence is TGTGCCAGCGGACTCTCGGGAGATACGCAGTATTTT.

The chain joins TRBV2 to TRBJ1-6; D is uncertain. CDR1 is SNHLY and CDR2 is FYNNEI in the germline V gene. CDR3 length: 11 amino acids. Trimming took 4 bases from V and 10 from J, leaving 5 bases between them. This chain's CDR3 is CASSGGSPLHF. The CDR3 DNA is TGTGCCAGCAGTGGCGGATCACCCCTCCACTTT. Using reference TRBV2 and TRBJ1-6 for the parts outside the CDR3, the full variable domain is EPEVTQTPSHQVTQMGQEVILRCVPISNHLYFYWYRQILGQKVEFLVSFYNNEISEKSEIFDDQFSVERPDGSNFTLKIRSTKLEDSAMYFCASSGGSPLHFGNGTRLTVT.